Sequencing of this T cell receptor beta chain was carried out in a study of OX40 agonist ivuxolimab in advanced cancers. TCRdb keeps only in-frame clones here, not all; method: immunoSEQ multiplex PCR. Among 55,000 to 90,000 clones, about 91% were seen once, and the ten largest hold around 2%. Worth noting for this clone: What it binds is not known.

Trimming left V 3 bases short and J 0 bases short, with 9 bases between. Germline assignment: CDR1 KGHSH and CDR2 LQKENI. The CDR3 length is 15 residues. General observations from the study: At 0.1 to 3.0 mg/kg, clonal expansion of CD4+ and CD8+ blood T cells had occurred by week 6. Among expanded peripheral T cells, antigen specificity went undetermined. CD8+ T cells (on average) carried more expanded clones than CD4+ T cells.

The chain uses TRBV18 and TRBJ2-1; D uncertain. The receptor was isolated from an adult with an advanced solid tumor such as melanoma, head and neck, liver or kidney cancer. The source was CD4+ or CD8+ T cells sorted from blood, collected in a trial of the OX40 agonist ivuxolimab. The CDR3 DNA reads as TGTGCCAGCTCACCGTCGTCTCTCTCCTACAATGAGCAGTTCTTC. Residues: CASSPSSLSYNEQFF.